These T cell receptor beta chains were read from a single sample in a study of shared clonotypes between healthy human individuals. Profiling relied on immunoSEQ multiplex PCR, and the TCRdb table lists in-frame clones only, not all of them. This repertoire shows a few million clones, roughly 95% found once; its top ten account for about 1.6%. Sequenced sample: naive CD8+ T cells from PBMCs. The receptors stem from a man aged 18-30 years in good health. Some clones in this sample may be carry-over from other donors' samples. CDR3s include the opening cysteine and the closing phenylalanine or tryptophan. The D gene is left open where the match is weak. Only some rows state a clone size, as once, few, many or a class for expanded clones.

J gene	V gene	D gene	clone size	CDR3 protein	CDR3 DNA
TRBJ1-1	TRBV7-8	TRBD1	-	CASSRQGANTEAFF	TGTGCCAGCAGCCGACAGGGGGCGAACACTGAAGCTTTCTTT
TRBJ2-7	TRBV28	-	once	CASSPQRRYEQYF	TGTGCCAGCAGTCCCCAGCGTCGCTACGAGCAGTACTTC
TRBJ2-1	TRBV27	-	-	CASSPGTGFDEQFF	TGTGCCAGCAGTCCTGGGACCGGGTTTGATGAGCAGTTCTTC
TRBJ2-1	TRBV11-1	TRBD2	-	CASSPGASGSTEQFF	TGTGCCAGCAGCCCTGGGGCTAGCGGGAGCACTGAGCAGTTCTTC
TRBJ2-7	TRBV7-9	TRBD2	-	CASSFERGRPHEQYF	TGTGCCAGCAGCTTTGAGCGGGGGCGCCCCCACGAGCAGTACTTC
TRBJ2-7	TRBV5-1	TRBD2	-	CASSPGLAGASYEQYF	TGCGCCAGCAGCCCGGGACTAGCGGGAGCTTCCTACGAGCAGTACTTC
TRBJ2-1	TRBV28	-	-	CASSLSLLPGTEQFF	TGTGCCAGCAGTTTATCCCTACTACCCGGGACAGAGCAGTTCTTC
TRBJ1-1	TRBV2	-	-	CASSEILSVRLNTEAFF	TGTGCCAGCAGTGAAATTTTATCTGTGCGGTTGAACACTGAAGCTTTCTTT
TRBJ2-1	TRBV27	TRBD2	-	CASSPGTSGSRLEFF	TGTGCCAGCAGCCCCGGGACTAGCGGGAGTCGGTTGGAGTTCTTC
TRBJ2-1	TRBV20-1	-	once	CSAYDSGPQFF	TGCAGTGCTTACGACAGCGGCCCGCAGTTCTTC
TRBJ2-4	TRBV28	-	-	CASSLFSRGYFF	TGTGCCAGCAGTTTATTCTCTCGGGGTTACTTTTTC
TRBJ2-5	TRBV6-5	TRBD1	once	CASSAGTGVETQYF	TGTGCCAGCAGCGCCGGGACAGGGGTAGAGACCCAGTACTTC